Following are 3 T cell receptor beta chains from one sample sequenced in a study of cytomegalovirus exposure and HLA in healthy donors (dated by TCRdb to 2017 to 2019). To prepare the library, the immunoSEQ multiplex PCR assay was applied. A mixture of 60 forward primers for TCR Vbeta segments and 13 reverse primers for TCR Jbeta segments was used in the multiplex PCR. In its TCRdb copy, this immuneACCESS table keeps in-frame sequences only and misses some clones. Where compared with another copy, unresolved V genes explain less than half of these, and the others have no known cause. Present in this sample are some 190,000 clones, about 90% of which were seen just once. The ten top clones hold 1.3% of the sample. Sequencing used PBMCs. The receptors derive from a man aged 25-40 years in good health and CMV-seronegative.

This chain links TRBV27 with TRBJ2-2; D gene ambiguous. Germline CDR1 MNHEY, CDR2 SMNVEV (reference sequence). V gave up 3 bases and J gave up 5 bases, with 7 bases separating them. The CDR3 length is 13 residues. The CDR3 DNA reads as TGTGCCAGCAGTTTCCCGAGAACCGGGGAGCTGTTTTTT. As protein: CASSFPRTGELFF.

The chain uses TRBV18 and TRBJ1-1; D gene uncertain. The length of the CDR3 is 16 residues. Deletions cut 3 bases from V and 0 bases from J, with 14 bases between. Germline V gene sequence: CDR1 KGHSH, CDR2 LQKENI. CDR3 region: CASSPSAMKLNTEAFF. DNA of the CDR3: TGTGCCAGCTCACCGAGTGCGATGAAGCTGAACACTGAAGCTTTCTTT. Filled out from reference TRBV18 and TRBJ1-1, the complete variable domain reads NAGVMQNPRHLVRRRGQEARLRCSPMKGHSHVYWYRQLPEEGLKFMVYLQKENIIDESGMPKERFSAEFPKEGPSILRIQQVVRGDSAAYFCASSPSAMKLNTEAFFGQGTRLTVV.

This rearrangement joins TRBV5-1 to TRBJ2-2; 12 bases fit TRBD2. CDR1 is SGHRS, CDR2 YFSETQ, per germline. The CDR3 spans 16 residues. The V segment lost 2 bases and the J segment 5 bases; nucleotides outside the gene matches: 4. In DNA, the CDR3 is TGCGCCAGCAGCTTAAGACTAGCGGGGGCTACCGGGGAGCTGTTTTTT. Encoded protein: CASSLRLAGATGELFF. Drawing the rest from reference TRBV5-1 and TRBJ2-2, the complete variable domain is KAGVTQTPRYLIKTRGQQVTLSCSPISGHRSVSWYQQTPGQGLQFLFEYFSETQRNKGNFPGRFSGRQFSNSRSEMNVSTLELGDSALYLCASSLRLAGATGELFFGEGSRLTVL.